Listed below are T cell receptor beta chains from one sample, sequenced in a study of shared clonotypes between healthy human individuals. Assay used: immunoSEQ multiplex PCR; TCRdb lists only in-frame clones, some missing. Counted here are around 990,000 clones, around 77% occurring once; the ten biggest clones make up roughly 0.82%. The sequenced sample consisted of memory CD4+ T cells from PBMCs. These receptors all come from a man younger than 30 in good health. Some clones in this sample may be carry-over from other donors' samples. Each CDR3 is given with its conserved first and last residue. D genes are given only for firm matches. Clone size is stated in some rows and not others, as once, few, many or a class when expanded.

abundance: NA
v_gene: TRBV11-3
j_gene: TRBJ2-5
d_gene: NA
CDR3nt: TGTGCCAGCAGCCGATCCGGGCAGCCCCAAGAGACCCAGTACTTC
CDR3aa: CASSRSGQPQETQYF

abundance: NA
v_gene: TRBV2
j_gene: TRBJ2-1
d_gene: TRBD2
CDR3nt: TGTGCCACTGGGACTAGCGGGAGAAATGAGCAGTTCTTC
CDR3aa: CATGTSGRNEQFF

abundance: once
v_gene: TRBV28
j_gene: TRBJ1-2
d_gene: NA
CDR3nt: TGTGCCAGCACCCCCCAACTCAGTTCCCAAGGCGGCTACACCTTC
CDR3aa: CASTPQLSSQGGYTF

abundance: NA
v_gene: TRBV28
j_gene: TRBJ2-5
d_gene: NA
CDR3nt: TGTGCCAGCAGTATGGGGATCCAAGAGACCCAGTACTTC
CDR3aa: CASSMGIQETQYF

abundance: NA
v_gene: TRBV11-2
j_gene: TRBJ2-6
d_gene: NA
CDR3nt: TGTGCCAGCAGCCCGGACGGCTCTGGGGCCAACGTCCTGACTTTC
CDR3aa: CASSPDGSGANVLTF

abundance: NA
v_gene: TRBV19
j_gene: TRBJ1-2
d_gene: NA
CDR3nt: TGTGCCAGTAGCGTCGGGGGGGGGAGCACCTATGGCTACACCTTC
CDR3aa: CASSVGGGSTYGYTF

abundance: NA
v_gene: TRBV20-1
j_gene: TRBJ1-2
d_gene: NA
CDR3nt: TGCAGTGCTTTGGACAGTGGCTACACCTTC
CDR3aa: CSALDSGYTF

abundance: NA
v_gene: TRBV5-4
j_gene: TRBJ1-1
d_gene: NA
CDR3nt: TGTGCCAGCAGTCCACCTCAGGGTATGGCTGAAGCTTTCTTT
CDR3aa: CASSPPQGMAEAFF

abundance: NA
v_gene: TRBV5-6
j_gene: TRBJ2-7
d_gene: TRBD2
CDR3nt: TGTGCCAGCAGCCCAACTAGCGGGAGGAGGTACGAGCAGTACTTC
CDR3aa: CASSPTSGRRYEQYF

abundance: NA
v_gene: TRBV28
j_gene: TRBJ2-1
d_gene: NA
CDR3nt: TGTGCCAGCAAGGACCGCCCCTACAATGAGCAGTTCTTC
CDR3aa: CASKDRPYNEQFF

abundance: NA
v_gene: TRBV6-1
j_gene: TRBJ1-3
d_gene: NA
CDR3nt: TGTGCCAGCAGTGGAGAGAGGTTCCGAAACACCATATATTTT
CDR3aa: CASSGERFRNTIYF

abundance: NA
v_gene: TRBV28
j_gene: TRBJ1-2
d_gene: TRBD1
CDR3nt: TGTGCCAGCAGTCAGGGGGGACGGACTAACTATGGCTACACCTTC
CDR3aa: CASSQGGRTNYGYTF

abundance: NA
v_gene: TRBV11-2
j_gene: TRBJ2-5
d_gene: NA
CDR3nt: TGTGCCAGCAGCTTAGCTGAGACCCAGTACTTC
CDR3aa: CASSLAETQYF

abundance: NA
v_gene: TRBV25-1
j_gene: TRBJ2-1
d_gene: TRBD2
CDR3nt: TGTGCCAGCAGCCCGTGGGCTAGCGGGATGGGTTTGGAGCAGTTCTTC
CDR3aa: CASSPWASGMGLEQFF

abundance: NA
v_gene: TRBV5-5
j_gene: TRBJ2-3
d_gene: NA
CDR3nt: TGTGCCAGCAGCTTGGATCAGGGGGGCGGATTTACAGATACGCAGTATTTT
CDR3aa: CASSLDQGGGFTDTQYF

abundance: NA
v_gene: TRBV7-8
j_gene: TRBJ2-3
d_gene: NA
CDR3nt: TGTGCCAGCAGCTTGAAAGGAGATACGCAGTATTTT
CDR3aa: CASSLKGDTQYF

abundance: NA
v_gene: TRBV5-1
j_gene: TRBJ2-3
d_gene: NA
CDR3nt: TGCGCCAGCAGCTTGCAAAACGGCCCCCCTCGGGCAGATACGCAGTATTTT
CDR3aa: CASSLQNGPPRADTQYF

abundance: once
v_gene: TRBV27
j_gene: TRBJ2-6
d_gene: NA
CDR3nt: TGTGCCAGCACAAGGTACAGGGAAAGGTCCTCTGGGGCCAACGTCCTGACTTTC
CDR3aa: CASTRYRERSSGANVLTF

abundance: NA
v_gene: TRBV28
j_gene: TRBJ2-7
d_gene: TRBD1
CDR3nt: TGTGCCAGCAGTCCCCCGGGACAGGCTATCTACGAGCAGTACTTC
CDR3aa: CASSPPGQAIYEQYF

abundance: few
v_gene: TRBV5-1
j_gene: TRBJ2-7
d_gene: TRBD2
CDR3nt: TGCGCCAGCAGCCTGACTAGCGGCCAGCGCGAGCAGTACTTC
CDR3aa: CASSLTSGQREQYF

abundance: NA
v_gene: TRBV6-1
j_gene: TRBJ2-1
d_gene: NA
CDR3nt: TGTGCCAGCAGTGGAGGGACCGCCATCCAACCCTACAATGAGCAGTTCTTC
CDR3aa: CASSGGTAIQPYNEQFF

abundance: NA
v_gene: TRBV7-2
j_gene: TRBJ2-2
d_gene: TRBD1
CDR3nt: TGTGCCAGCAGCCCGACGGGAAGGGGGCGTACCGGGGAGCTGTTTTTT
CDR3aa: CASSPTGRGRTGELFF

abundance: NA
v_gene: TRBV2
j_gene: TRBJ1-1
d_gene: NA
CDR3nt: TGTGCCAGCAGTGAGAGGCAGGTGAACACTGAAGCTTTCTTT
CDR3aa: CASSERQVNTEAFF

abundance: NA
v_gene: TRBV9
j_gene: TRBJ2-7
d_gene: NA
CDR3nt: TGTGCCAGCAGCGTAGAACCGGGAGCTCGCGAGCAGTACTTC
CDR3aa: CASSVEPGAREQYF

abundance: NA
v_gene: TRBV4-1
j_gene: TRBJ2-2
d_gene: NA
CDR3nt: TGCGCCAGCAGCCTAGAAGGGGGGTCGAACACCGGGGAGCTGTTTTTT
CDR3aa: CASSLEGGSNTGELFF

abundance: once
v_gene: TRBV19
j_gene: TRBJ2-1
d_gene: TRBD2
CDR3nt: TGTGCCAGTGCCCCAGCGGGAGGGTTATACAATGAGCAGTTCTTC
CDR3aa: CASAPAGGLYNEQFF

abundance: NA
v_gene: TRBV27
j_gene: TRBJ1-2
d_gene: NA
CDR3nt: TGTGCCAGCAGGGGTTCGGGGCAGGGTAGAAGCTACACCTTC
CDR3aa: CASRGSGQGRSYTF

abundance: NA
v_gene: TRBV18
j_gene: TRBJ2-7
d_gene: TRBD1
CDR3nt: TGTGCCAGCTCACCCTACCGGGACAGCCTATACGAGCAGTACTTC
CDR3aa: CASSPYRDSLYEQYF

abundance: NA
v_gene: TRBV6-1
j_gene: TRBJ1-1
d_gene: NA
CDR3nt: TGTGCCAGCAGTGAAGCCAGGGGCACTGAAGCTTTCTTT
CDR3aa: CASSEARGTEAFF

abundance: NA
v_gene: TRBV28
j_gene: TRBJ2-5
d_gene: TRBD1
CDR3nt: TGTGCCAGCAGTTTAGGGGACAGGGGGGCCCAGTACTTC
CDR3aa: CASSLGDRGAQYF

abundance: many
v_gene: TRBV2
j_gene: TRBJ2-5
d_gene: TRBD2
CDR3nt: TGTGCCAGCAGCAGAGGACTAGCGGAAGAGACCCAGTACTTC
CDR3aa: CASSRGLAEETQYF

abundance: NA
v_gene: TRBV28
j_gene: TRBJ2-5
d_gene: NA
CDR3nt: TGTGCCAGCAGTTTAGCGCGGGATGTGACCCAGTACTTC
CDR3aa: CASSLARDVTQYF

abundance: NA
v_gene: TRBV9
j_gene: TRBJ2-1
d_gene: TRBD2
CDR3nt: TGTGCCAGCAGCGTAGCTGCTAGCGGGAGTCTGTATGAGCAGTTCTTC
CDR3aa: CASSVAASGSLYEQFF

abundance: NA
v_gene: TRBV28
j_gene: TRBJ2-3
d_gene: TRBD1
CDR3nt: TGTGCCAGCAGTTTCGCGGGACAGGGGACGCAGTATTTT
CDR3aa: CASSFAGQGTQYF

abundance: NA
v_gene: TRBV5-1
j_gene: TRBJ1-2
d_gene: NA
CDR3nt: TGCGCCAGCAGCTTGGGGTCAGGGGATGGCTACACCTTC
CDR3aa: CASSLGSGDGYTF

abundance: NA
v_gene: TRBV2
j_gene: TRBJ2-3
d_gene: NA
CDR3nt: TGTGCCAGCACCTACACAGATACGCAGTATTTT
CDR3aa: CASTYTDTQYF

abundance: once
v_gene: TRBV5-1
j_gene: TRBJ1-2
d_gene: TRBD1
CDR3nt: TGCGCCAGCAGCTTGGAGGGACAGGGGGTTGGTGGCTACACCTTC
CDR3aa: CASSLEGQGVGGYTF

abundance: NA
v_gene: TRBV7-2
j_gene: TRBJ1-2
d_gene: NA
CDR3nt: TGTGCCAGCAGCTTAATGGTGGGGCAGGGAAGAGGCTATGGCTACACCTTC
CDR3aa: CASSLMVGQGRGYGYTF

abundance: few
v_gene: TRBV29-1
j_gene: TRBJ1-1
d_gene: TRBD1
CDR3nt: TGCAGATGGGGAGGGGGCGAGAGGAACACTGAAGCTTTCTTT
CDR3aa: CRWGGGERNTEAFF

abundance: NA
v_gene: TRBV30
j_gene: TRBJ2-7
d_gene: NA
CDR3nt: TGTGCCTGGAGCCCAGGGATGAACGAGCAGTACTTC
CDR3aa: CAWSPGMNEQYF

abundance: NA
v_gene: TRBV29-1
j_gene: TRBJ1-4
d_gene: NA
CDR3nt: TGCAGCGCTACAATGTCAGGATATGAAAAACTGTTTTTT
CDR3aa: CSATMSGYEKLFF

abundance: once
v_gene: TRBV15
j_gene: TRBJ2-6
d_gene: NA
CDR3nt: TGTGCCACCAGCAGAGGGGGCAGTCCCTCTGGGGCCAACGTCCTGACTTTC
CDR3aa: CATSRGGSPSGANVLTF

abundance: NA
v_gene: TRBV27
j_gene: TRBJ2-1
d_gene: TRBD1
CDR3nt: TGTGCCAGCAGTCCAGGGACAGGGGGCGATGAGCAGTTCTTC
CDR3aa: CASSPGTGGDEQFF

abundance: few
v_gene: TRBV2
j_gene: TRBJ2-3
d_gene: NA
CDR3nt: TGTGCCAGCAGTCCACAGCCATGGACAGATACGCAGTATTTT
CDR3aa: CASSPQPWTDTQYF

abundance: NA
v_gene: TRBV7-2
j_gene: TRBJ2-4
d_gene: NA
CDR3nt: TGTGCCAGCAGCTTAGGTGTATGGGCTCAAGGCATTCAGTACTTC
CDR3aa: CASSLGVWAQGIQYF

abundance: NA
v_gene: TRBV28
j_gene: TRBJ2-3
d_gene: NA
CDR3nt: TGTGCCGGGGGTAATGCAGATACGCAGTATTTT
CDR3aa: CAGGNADTQYF

abundance: NA
v_gene: TRBV5-1
j_gene: TRBJ2-1
d_gene: NA
CDR3nt: TGCGCCAGCACGGGCGGGGCAGGAGTTTCCTTTGATGAGCAGTTCTTC
CDR3aa: CASTGGAGVSFDEQFF

abundance: many
v_gene: TRBV2
j_gene: TRBJ1-5
d_gene: TRBD1
CDR3nt: TGTGCCAGCATGTCTACAGGGGGCCGACAGCCCCAGCATTTT
CDR3aa: CASMSTGGRQPQHF

abundance: NA
v_gene: TRBV2
j_gene: TRBJ2-7
d_gene: NA
CDR3nt: TGTGCCAGCAGTGTGGACCGCTACTACGAGCAGTACTTC
CDR3aa: CASSVDRYYEQYF

abundance: NA
v_gene: TRBV15
j_gene: TRBJ1-2
d_gene: NA
CDR3nt: TGTGCCACCAGCAGAGATACAGTGACTAACTATGGCTACACCTTC
CDR3aa: CATSRDTVTNYGYTF

abundance: NA
v_gene: TRBV10-3
j_gene: TRBJ2-7
d_gene: TRBD2
CDR3nt: TGTGCCATCAGCGGGCTAGCGGGGGGGTCCTACGAGCAGTACTTC
CDR3aa: CAISGLAGGSYEQYF

abundance: NA
v_gene: TRBV18
j_gene: TRBJ1-2
d_gene: NA
CDR3nt: TGTGCCAGCTCACCATCGGAGGGTAAGGCCTATGGCTACACCTTC
CDR3aa: CASSPSEGKAYGYTF

abundance: NA
v_gene: TRBV7-2
j_gene: TRBJ1-3
d_gene: TRBD1
CDR3nt: TGTGCCAGCAGCGCGGGACAGGCTGGAAACACCATATATTTT
CDR3aa: CASSAGQAGNTIYF

abundance: NA
v_gene: TRBV28
j_gene: TRBJ2-7
d_gene: TRBD2
CDR3nt: TGTGCCAGCAGTTTACTTAGCGGGGGCCTCTACGAGCAGTACTTC
CDR3aa: CASSLLSGGLYEQYF

abundance: NA
v_gene: TRBV29-1
j_gene: TRBJ2-3
d_gene: NA
CDR3nt: TGCAGCGTGGCACTCCAAGATACGCAGTATTTT
CDR3aa: CSVALQDTQYF